This TCR beta chain comes out of a study of cytomegalovirus exposure and HLA in healthy donors. At the level of the study: Around 180 million T cells yielded approximately 100 million unique TCR beta sequences, as an earlier analysis found. HLA-typed donors were the source of some 85 million unique TCRs, which an early data release held.

This PCR relied on a set of 60 Vbeta primers and 13 Jbeta primers. Libraries were prepared by immunoSEQ multiplex PCR; TCRdb keeps only in-frame clonotypes and omits some of them. The sample records 74,000 or so clones, under 80% being singletons. Per germline, CDR1 SGHRS and CDR2 YFSETQ. The CDR3 spans 13 residues. Trimming left V 6 bases short and J 0 bases short, with 8 bases between. Findings of the study overall: Trimming of TCR beta V- and J-genes showed a link, identified in a later analysis, to a missense DCLRE1C variant.

Concerning this clone itself: What it recognizes is unknown.

The sequence came from a male donor in good health and CMV-seropositive. Material for sequencing was PBMCs. The chain joins TRBV5-1 to TRBJ2-3; a possible D gene is TRBD2 (5 bases). DNA for the CDR3: TGCGCCAGCACTAGCACAAGCACAGATACGCAGTATTTT. Translation: CASTSTSTDTQYF.